Listed below are T cell receptor beta chains from one sample, sequenced in a study of blood T cell repertoires in COVID-19. Generated by immunoSEQ multiplex PCR, the TCRdb table keeps only in-frame clones and is missing some. The table lists about 150,000 clones, roughly nine tenths of them singletons. The sample was peripheral blood. These receptors came from a woman in her 70s with acute or convalescent COVID-19. Each CDR3 is given with its conserved first and last residue. A D gene is named only where the DNA matches it firmly. Rows give clone size only sometimes, using once, few, many, or a class for an expanded clone.

TRBJ2-3,TRBV6-2/TRBV6-3,17,.,.,TGTGCCAGCAGTTACTCGAGTGTCTGGCGGGGCACAGATACGCAGTATTTT,CASSYSSVWRGTDTQYF
TRBJ2-5,TRBV7-8,15,once,.,TGTGCCAGCAGCTGGGGGGGGCAGGGGCAAGAGACCCAGTACTTC,CASSWGGQGQETQYF
TRBJ2-3,TRBV7-9,15,once,.,TGTGCCAGCAGCCCTCCGGGGTTTCGCACAGATACGCAGTATTTT,CASSPPGFRTDTQYF
TRBJ2-6,TRBV14,14,once,TRBD2,TGTGCCAGCACCACAGCGGGGGGGGCCAACGTCCTGACTTTC,CASTTAGGANVLTF
TRBJ1-1,TRBV6-5,15,once,.,TGTGCCAGCAGTTACCACCAGGGAGGGGGCACTGAAGCTTTCTTT,CASSYHQGGGTEAFF
TRBJ1-1,TRBV19,14,.,.,TGTGCCAGTAGTCTCGGGAGGTTGGGCACTGAAGCTTTCTTT,CASSLGRLGTEAFF
TRBJ2-3,TRBV28,16,.,TRBD2,TGTGCCAGCAGCTTTACCGGGACTAGCGGGGGAGATACGCAGTATTTT,CASSFTGTSGGDTQYF
TRBJ1-1,TRBV10-3,14,few,.,TGTGCCATCAGGTCTACACAGGGCGCGACTGAAGCTTTCTTT,CAIRSTQGATEAFF
TRBJ2-3,TRBV4-2,15,.,TRBD2,TGTGCCAGCAGCTTGACTAGCAAAGAGACAGATACGCAGTATTTT,CASSLTSKETDTQYF
TRBJ1-2,TRBV12-3/TRBV12-4,13,few,.,TGTGCCAGCAGTCCGGGGATTTACTATGGCTACACCTTC,CASSPGIYYGYTF
TRBJ2-7,TRBV5-1,12,.,TRBD1,TGCGCCAGCAGCTTGGGGGACAGGGCGCAGTACTTC,CASSLGDRAQYF
TRBJ2-5,TRBV5-8,14,.,.,TGTGCCAGCAGCCGAGGAGGAAGGCAAGAGACCCAGTACTTC,CASSRGGRQETQYF
TRBJ1-5,TRBV4-2,18,.,TRBD1,TGTGCCAGCAGCCAGACTAACTCCGGGACAGCTAGCAATCAGCCCCAGCATTTT,CASSQTNSGTASNQPQHF
TRBJ1-6,TRBV2,15,.,.,TGTGCCAGCAGTGAAGGACGGGGTAGGAGTTCACCCCTCCACTTT,CASSEGRGRSSPLHF
TRBJ1-2,TRBV7-2,14,.,.,TGTGCCAGCAGCTTTTCCAGGGGACCGTATGGCTACACCTTC,CASSFSRGPYGYTF
TRBJ1-3,TRBV7-9,17,.,TRBD1,TGTGCCAGCAGCCCCCTGCCCGGACAGGGTGGGGGAAACACCATATATTTT,CASSPLPGQGGGNTIYF
TRBJ1-1,TRBV18,13,.,.,TGTGCCAGCTCATTCGCCAGGAACACTGAAGCTTTCTTT,CASSFARNTEAFF
TRBJ1-1,TRBV6-2/TRBV6-3,15,.,TRBD1,TGTGCCAGCAGTTGGCACAGGGGTAGAAACACTGAAGCTTTCTTT,CASSWHRGRNTEAFF
TRBJ1-3,TRBV28,16,.,.,TGTGCCAGCAGTTTAGGGTTAGGGGGATCTGGAAACACCATATATTTT,CASSLGLGGSGNTIYF
TRBJ1-2,TRBV19,13,.,.,TGTGCCAGTAGTACCTACCAGGTCTATGGCTACACCTTC,CASSTYQVYGYTF
TRBJ2-3,TRBV7-2,15,.,.,TGTGCCAGCAGCTTAGCGGGAGTTAACGGCGATACGCAGTATTTT,CASSLAGVNGDTQYF
TRBJ2-1,TRBV10-3,15,.,TRBD1,TGTGCCATCAGTGAGTCAGGGGGCCTTTTTATTGAGCAGTTCTTC,CAISESGGLFIEQFF
TRBJ1-4,TRBV5-1,14,once,TRBD1,TGCGCCAGCAGCTGGACCGGGACAGATGAAAAACTGTTTTTT,CASSWTGTDEKLFF
TRBJ2-3,TRBV6-2/TRBV6-3,17,.,TRBD1,TGTGCCAGCAGTTACGGCAAAGGGACAGGACCCACAGATACGCAGTATTTT,CASSYGKGTGPTDTQYF
TRBJ2-3,TRBV19,16,.,TRBD1,TGTGCCAGTAGTATAGGGGGCAGGGGGTTAACAGATACGCAGTATTTT,CASSIGGRGLTDTQYF
TRBJ1-5,TRBV4-3,19,.,TRBD1,TGCGCCAGCAGCCAAGATTATACAGGGGAGGTCTCTGGGAATCAGCCCCAGCATTTT,CASSQDYTGEVSGNQPQHF
TRBJ2-7,TRBV7-2,13,.,TRBD2,TGTGCCAGCAGCTGGGGGGGTGCCGGCGAGCAGTACTTC,CASSWGGAGEQYF
TRBJ2-5,TRBV6-5,13,.,TRBD1,TGTGCCAGCAGGGGGACAGGGAAAGAGACCCAGTACTTC,CASRGTGKETQYF
TRBJ2-1,TRBV4-1,16,.,TRBD1,TGCGCCAGCACCCTAAGTTGGAGACAGGGTCAGGATGAGCAGTTCTTC,CASTLSWRQGQDEQFF
TRBJ2-6,TRBV7-2,16,.,.,TGTGCCAGCAGCTTAGCAAGGGGCACTGGGGCCAACGTCCTGACTTTC,CASSLARGTGANVLTF
TRBJ1-2,TRBV4-2,12,.,.,TGTGCCAGCAGCCAGGCCCTCTATGGCTACACCTTC,CASSQALYGYTF
TRBJ1-1,TRBV7-9,14,.,.,TGTGCCAGCAGCACCGGGACACCTAACACTGAAGCTTTCTTT,CASSTGTPNTEAFF
TRBJ1-6,TRBV6-6,14,.,.,TGTGCCAGCAGGGGGAAGACAGTTAGTTCACCCCTCCACTTT,CASRGKTVSSPLHF
TRBJ1-3,TRBV27,15,.,.,TGTGCCAGCAGTTTAGCCTTACCGGGGGTGAACACCATATATTTT,CASSLALPGVNTIYF
TRBJ1-2,TRBV29-1,12,.,.,TGCAGCGTAATACAGGGAAGCTATGGCTACACCTTC,CSVIQGSYGYTF
TRBJ1-6,TRBV28,15,.,TRBD1,TGTGCCAGCGTCCCCTGGACAGGCAGTAATTCACCCCTCCACTTT,CASVPWTGSNSPLHF
TRBJ2-5,TRBV6-5,14,.,TRBD1,TGTGCCAGCAGTTTCCGGACAGGACAAGAGACCCAGTACTTC,CASSFRTGQETQYF
TRBJ2-5,TRBV18,15,.,.,TGTGCCAGCTCCCGGACTGGAGTATCCCAAGAGACCCAGTACTTC,CASSRTGVSQETQYF
TRBJ1-4,TRBV7-2,15,.,.,TGTGCCAGCAGCTTAGTGGACGCCGGGGGTGAAAAACTGTTTTTT,CASSLVDAGGEKLFF
TRBJ1-2,TRBV6-1,15,.,TRBD1,TGTGCCAGCAGGATCCCGGGACAGCAGTACTATGGCTACACCTTC,CASRIPGQQYYGYTF
TRBJ2-3,TRBV6-5,15,.,TRBD2,TGTGCCAGCAAACTAGCGGGGGGGCCTTCAGATACGCAGTATTTT,CASKLAGGPSDTQYF
TRBJ1-5,TRBV19,13,.,TRBD1,TGTGCCAGTAGCCGGACAGGGGCTCAGCCCCAGCATTTT,CASSRTGAQPQHF
TRBJ2-1,TRBV7-8,16,.,.,TGTGCCGCAGGCTTAGGGGTGGAAGACAGATGGAATGAGCAGTTCTTC,CAAGLGVEDRWNEQFF
TRBJ1-2,TRBV7-9,14,.,.,TGTGCCAGCAGCTCCGAGGCCTTTGTACATGGCTACACCTTC,CASSSEAFVHGYTF
TRBJ1-5,TRBV7-2,15,.,TRBD1,TGTGCCAGCAGCTCACCAGGGGGCGGCAATCAGCCCCAGCATTTT,CASSSPGGGNQPQHF
TRBJ1-1,TRBV11-3,16,.,TRBD1,TGTGCCAGCAGCTTAGAACAGGGGGCGAGGGACACTGAAGCTTTCTTT,CASSLEQGARDTEAFF
TRBJ1-1,TRBV20-1,11,.,.,TGCAGTGCTAGCAGGGTATCTGAAGCTTTCTTT,CSASRVSEAFF
TRBJ2-1,TRBV19,14,.,TRBD1,TGTGCCAGTAGTCCTCGGACAGGGTGGATTGAGCAGTTCTTC,CASSPRTGWIEQFF
TRBJ1-5,TRBV6-6,13,.,TRBD1,TGTGCCAGCAGGGACAGGGAATCGGAGCCCCAGCATTTT,CASRDRESEPQHF
TRBJ1-4,TRBV9,15,.,TRBD1,TGTGCCAGCAGCGGGGGGACAGGCAATAATGAAAAACTGTTTTTT,CASSGGTGNNEKLFF
TRBJ2-3,TRBV28,15,.,.,TGTGCCAGCAGCGGGCCCACGGTGGGGGCGGGGGTTAGGTATTTT,CASSGPTVGAGVRYF
TRBJ1-2,TRBV7-5,17,.,.,.,CARSLVGTGAFNYGYTF
TRBJ1-2,TRBV18,15,.,.,TGTGCCAGCTCACCCTTAGACGGGTCCGACTATGGCTACACCTTC,CASSPLDGSDYGYTF
TRBJ1-6,TRBV6-6,15,once,TRBD1,TGTGCCAGCAGTGTCGACAGGGGCGTCAACTCACCCCTCCACTTT,CASSVDRGVNSPLHF
TRBJ1-3,TRBV12-5,16,.,TRBD1,TGTGCTAGTGGCACGACAGGGGGCCGGATTGGGAACACCATATATTTT,CASGTTGGRIGNTIYF